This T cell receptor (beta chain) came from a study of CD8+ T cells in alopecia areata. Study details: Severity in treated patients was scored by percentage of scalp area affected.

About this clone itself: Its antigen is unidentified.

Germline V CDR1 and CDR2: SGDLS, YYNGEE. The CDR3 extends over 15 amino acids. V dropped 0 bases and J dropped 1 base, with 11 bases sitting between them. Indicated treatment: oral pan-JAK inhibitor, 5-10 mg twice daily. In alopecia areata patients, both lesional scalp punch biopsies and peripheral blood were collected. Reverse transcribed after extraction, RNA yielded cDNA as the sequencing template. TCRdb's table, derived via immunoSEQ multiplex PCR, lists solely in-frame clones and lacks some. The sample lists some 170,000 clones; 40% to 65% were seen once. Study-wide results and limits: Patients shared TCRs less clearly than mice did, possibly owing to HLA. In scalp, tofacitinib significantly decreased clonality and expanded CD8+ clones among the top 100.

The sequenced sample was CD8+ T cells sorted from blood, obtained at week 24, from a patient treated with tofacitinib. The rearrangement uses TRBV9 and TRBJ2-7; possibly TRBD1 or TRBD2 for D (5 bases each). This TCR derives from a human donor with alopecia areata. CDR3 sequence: CASSVGGPGSYEQYF. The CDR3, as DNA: TGTGCCAGCAGCGTAGGGGGACCAGGTTCCTACGAGCAGTACTTC.